This T cell receptor (beta chain) was observed in a study of control samples from healthy donors and cancer patients. The protocol was immunoSEQ multiplex PCR, while the TCRdb copy is restricted to in-frame clones and leaves out a portion. The profile shows about 63,000 clones, about 82% of them singletons. This CDR3 has 17 amino acids. V lost 4 bases and J lost 5; bases outside the gene matches: 13. The sequenced material came from blood. The TCR sequence derives from a man in his forties in good health. The chain has TRBV5-3 and TRBJ2-4; TRBD1 matches 9 bases. TRBV5-3 belongs to the ORF category, with a function that is uncertain. The CDR3, as DNA: TGTGCCAGAAGCCCCTACAGGGGGCGATTAGTAGAAAACATTCAGTACTTC. As protein: CARSPYRGRLVENIQYF.